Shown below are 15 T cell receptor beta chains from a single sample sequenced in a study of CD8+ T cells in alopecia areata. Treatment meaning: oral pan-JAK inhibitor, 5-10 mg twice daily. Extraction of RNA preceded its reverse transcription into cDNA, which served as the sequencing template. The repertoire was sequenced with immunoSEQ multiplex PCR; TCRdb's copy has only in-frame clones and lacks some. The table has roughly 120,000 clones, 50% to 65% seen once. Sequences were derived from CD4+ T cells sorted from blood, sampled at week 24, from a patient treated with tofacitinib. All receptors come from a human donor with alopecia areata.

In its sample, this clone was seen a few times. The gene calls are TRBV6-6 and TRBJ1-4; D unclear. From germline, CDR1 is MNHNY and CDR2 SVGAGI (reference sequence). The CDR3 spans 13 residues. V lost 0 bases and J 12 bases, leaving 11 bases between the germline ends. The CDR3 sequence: CASSYSRSVELFF. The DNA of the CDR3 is TGTGCCAGCAGTTACTCTCGGAGTGTGGAACTGTTTTTT.

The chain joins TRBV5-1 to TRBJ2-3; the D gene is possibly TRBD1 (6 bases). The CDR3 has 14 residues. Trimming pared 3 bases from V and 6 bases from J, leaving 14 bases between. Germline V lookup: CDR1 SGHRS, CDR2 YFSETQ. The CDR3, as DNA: TGCGCCAGCAGCTCGTCAGGGGCCGGGGATACGCAGTATTTT. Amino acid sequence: CASSSSGAGDTQYF.

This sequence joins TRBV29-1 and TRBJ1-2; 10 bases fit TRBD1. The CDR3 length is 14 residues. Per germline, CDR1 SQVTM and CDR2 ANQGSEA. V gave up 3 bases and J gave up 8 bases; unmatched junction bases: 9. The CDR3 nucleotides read TGCAGCGTTGACGGGACAGGGGATGTAGAAGGCTACACCTTC. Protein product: CSVDGTGDVEGYTF.

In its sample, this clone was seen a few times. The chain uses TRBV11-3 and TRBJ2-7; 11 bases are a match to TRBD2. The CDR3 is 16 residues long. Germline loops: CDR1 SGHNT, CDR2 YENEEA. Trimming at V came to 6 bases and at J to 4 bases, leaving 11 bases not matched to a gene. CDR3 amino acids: CASSRMGGLAVYEQYF. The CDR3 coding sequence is TGTGCCAGCAGTCGCATGGGGGGACTAGCGGTTTACGAGCAGTACTTC.

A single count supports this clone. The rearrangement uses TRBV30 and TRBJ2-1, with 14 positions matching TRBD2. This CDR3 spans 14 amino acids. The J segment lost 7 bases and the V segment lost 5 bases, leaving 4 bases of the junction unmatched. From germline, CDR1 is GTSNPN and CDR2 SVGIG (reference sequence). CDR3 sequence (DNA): TGTGCCTGGGGGACTAGCGGGGGATGGAATGAGCAGTTCTTC. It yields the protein CAWGTSGGWNEQFF. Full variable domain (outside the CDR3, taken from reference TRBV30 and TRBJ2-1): SQTIHQWPATLVQPVGSPLSLECTVEGTSNPNLYWYRQAAGRGLQLLFYSVGIGQISSEVPQNLSASRPQDRQFILSSKKLLLSDSGFYLCAWGTSGGWNEQFFGPGTRLTVL.

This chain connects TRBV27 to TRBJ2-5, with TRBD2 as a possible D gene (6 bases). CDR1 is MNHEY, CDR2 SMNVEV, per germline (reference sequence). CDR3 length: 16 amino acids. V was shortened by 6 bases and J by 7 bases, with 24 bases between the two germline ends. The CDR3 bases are TGTGCCAGCAGGGGGCTCATAGGACTACCCGAAGGGACCCAGTACTTC. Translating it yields CASRGLIGLPEGTQYF.

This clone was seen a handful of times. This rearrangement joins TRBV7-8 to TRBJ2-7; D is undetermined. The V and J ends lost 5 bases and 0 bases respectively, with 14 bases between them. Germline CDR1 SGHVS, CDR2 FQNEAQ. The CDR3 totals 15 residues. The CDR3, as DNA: TGTGCCAGCAGCCAAAGGGCTAGTTCCTCCTACGAGCAGTACTTC. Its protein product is CASSQRASSSYEQYF. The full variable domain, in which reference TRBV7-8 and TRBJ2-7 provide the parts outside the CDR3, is GAGVSQSPRYKVAKRGQDVALRCDPISGHVSLFWYQQALGQGPEFLTYFQNEAQLDKSGLPSDRFFAERPEGSVSTLKIQRTQQEDSAVYLCASSQRASSSYEQYFGPGTRLTVT.

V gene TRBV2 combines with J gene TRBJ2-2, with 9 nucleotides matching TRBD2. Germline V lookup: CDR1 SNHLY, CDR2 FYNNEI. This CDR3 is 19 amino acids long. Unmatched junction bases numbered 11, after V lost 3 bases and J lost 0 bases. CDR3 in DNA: TGTGCCAGCAGTGATATTAGCGGGGGCCTGTTCGCGAACACCGGGGAGCTGTTTTTT. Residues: CASSDISGGLFANTGELFF. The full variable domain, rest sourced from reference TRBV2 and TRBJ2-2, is EPEVTQTPSHQVTQMGQEVILRCVPISNHLYFYWYRQILGQKVEFLVSFYNNEISEKSEIFDDQFSVERPDGSNFTLKIRSTKLEDSAMYFCASSDISGGLFANTGELFFGEGSRLTVL.

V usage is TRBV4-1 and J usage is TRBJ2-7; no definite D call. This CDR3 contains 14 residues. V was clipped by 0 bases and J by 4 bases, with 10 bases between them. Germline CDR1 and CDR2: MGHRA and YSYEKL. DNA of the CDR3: TGCGCCAGCAGCCAAGAAGTGGTAGTTTACGAGCAGTACTTC. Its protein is CASSQEVVVYEQYF.

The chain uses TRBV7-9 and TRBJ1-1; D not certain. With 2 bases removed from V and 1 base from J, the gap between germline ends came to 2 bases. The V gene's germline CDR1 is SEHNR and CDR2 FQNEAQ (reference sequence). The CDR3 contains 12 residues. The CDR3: CASSLQNTEAFF. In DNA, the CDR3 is TGTGCCAGCAGCTTACAGAACACTGAAGCTTTCTTT.

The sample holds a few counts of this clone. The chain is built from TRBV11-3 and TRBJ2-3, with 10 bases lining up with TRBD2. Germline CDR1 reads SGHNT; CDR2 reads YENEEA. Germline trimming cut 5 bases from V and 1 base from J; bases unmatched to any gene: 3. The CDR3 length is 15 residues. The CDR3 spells CASSPTSGGTDTQYF. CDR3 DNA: TGTGCCAGCAGCCCAACTAGCGGGGGCACAGATACGCAGTATTTT. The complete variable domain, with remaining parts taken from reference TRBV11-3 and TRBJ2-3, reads EAGVVQSPRYKIIEKKQPVAFWCNPISGHNTLYWYLQNLGQGPELLIRYENEEAVDDSQLPKDRFSAERLKGVDSTLKIQPAELGDSAVYLCASSPTSGGTDTQYFGPGTRLTVL.

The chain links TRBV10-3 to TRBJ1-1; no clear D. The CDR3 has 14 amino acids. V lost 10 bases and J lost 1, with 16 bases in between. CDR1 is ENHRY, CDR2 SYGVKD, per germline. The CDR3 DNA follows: TGTGCCACTACGTCGAGTGAGGGGAACACTGAAGCTTTCTTT. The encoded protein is CATTSSEGNTEAFF.

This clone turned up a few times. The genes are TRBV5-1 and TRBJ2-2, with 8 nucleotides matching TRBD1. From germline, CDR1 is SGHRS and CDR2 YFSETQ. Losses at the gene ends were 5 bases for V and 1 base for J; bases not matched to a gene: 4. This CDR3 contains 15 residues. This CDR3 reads CASRSDRENTGELFF. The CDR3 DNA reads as TGCGCCAGCAGGTCGGACAGGGAGAACACCGGGGAGCTGTTTTTT.

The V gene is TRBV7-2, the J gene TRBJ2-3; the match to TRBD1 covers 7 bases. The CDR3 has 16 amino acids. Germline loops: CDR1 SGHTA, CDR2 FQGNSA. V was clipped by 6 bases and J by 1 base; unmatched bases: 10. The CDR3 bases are TGTGCCAGCAGAAAAAGCCGGGACAGAGGCACAGATACGCAGTATTTT. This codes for CASRKSRDRGTDTQYF.

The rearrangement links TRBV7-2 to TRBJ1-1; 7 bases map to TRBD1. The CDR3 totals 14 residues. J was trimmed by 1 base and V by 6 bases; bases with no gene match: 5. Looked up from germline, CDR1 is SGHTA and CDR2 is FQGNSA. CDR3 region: CASREGAANTEAFF. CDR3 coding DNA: TGTGCCAGCAGGGAGGGGGCGGCGAACACTGAAGCTTTCTTT.